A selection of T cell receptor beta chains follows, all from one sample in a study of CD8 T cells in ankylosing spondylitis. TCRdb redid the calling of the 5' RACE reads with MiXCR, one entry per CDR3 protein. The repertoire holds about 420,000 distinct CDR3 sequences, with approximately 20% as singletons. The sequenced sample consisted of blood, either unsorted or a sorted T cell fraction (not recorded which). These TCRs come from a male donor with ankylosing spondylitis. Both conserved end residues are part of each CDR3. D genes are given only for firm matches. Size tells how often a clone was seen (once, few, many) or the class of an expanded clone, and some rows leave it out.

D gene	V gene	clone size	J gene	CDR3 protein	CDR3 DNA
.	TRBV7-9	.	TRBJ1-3	CASSLARVGNTIYF	TGTGCCAGCAGCTTAGCCAGGGTCGGAAACACCATATATTTT
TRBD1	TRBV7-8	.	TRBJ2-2	CASSLGQGTATGELFF	TGTGCCAGCAGCTTAGGACAGGGGACAGCCACCGGGGAGCTGTTTTTT
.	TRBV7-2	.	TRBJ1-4	CASSFDRADEKLFF	TGTGCCAGCAGCTTCGACAGAGCAGATGAAAAACTGTTTTTT
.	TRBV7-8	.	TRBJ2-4	CASSLRKGTEGKNIQYF	TGTGCCAGCAGCTTAAGAAAGGGGACGGAGGGCAAAAACATTCAGTACTTC
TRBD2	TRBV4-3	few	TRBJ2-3	CASSQGLAASTDTQYF	TGCGCCAGCAGCCAAGGACTAGCGGCTAGCACAGATACGCAGTATTTT
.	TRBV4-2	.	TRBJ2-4	CASSQFFQEGGNKNIQYF	TGTGCCAGCAGCCAATTTTTTCAGGAAGGGGGGAACAAAAACATTCAGTACTTC
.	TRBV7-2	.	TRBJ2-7	CASSSPSLYEQYF	TGTGCCAGCAGCTCCCCAAGTCTTTACGAGCAGTACTTC
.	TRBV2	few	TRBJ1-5	CASSAFRDPYQPQHF	TGTGCCAGCAGTGCCTTCAGGGACCCCTATCAGCCCCAGCATTTT
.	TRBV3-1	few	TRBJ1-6	CASSQVAVSDSPLHF	TGTGCCAGCAGCCAAGTCGCTGTATCTGATTCACCCCTCCACTTT
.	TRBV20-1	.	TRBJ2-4	CSARDLRVFKNIQYF	TGCAGTGCTAGAGATCTGAGGGTATTCAAAAACATTCAGTACTTC
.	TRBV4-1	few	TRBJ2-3	CASSQDLRSSRADTQYF	TGCGCCAGCAGCCAAGATCTTCGTAGCTCCCGCGCAGATACGCAGTATTTT
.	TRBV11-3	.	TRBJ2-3	CASSVGDGADTQYF	TGTGCCAGCAGCGTGGGGGATGGGGCAGATACGCAGTATTTT
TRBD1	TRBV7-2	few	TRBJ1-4	CASSLEGGGEKLFF	TGTGCCAGCAGCTTAGAAGGGGGCGGTGAAAAACTGTTTTTT
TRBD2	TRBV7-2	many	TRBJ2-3	CASSLVAGGPDTQYF	TGTGCCAGCAGTTTAGTAGCGGGAGGACCAGATACGCAGTATTTT
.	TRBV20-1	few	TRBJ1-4	CSARDGGRPRGNEKLFF	TGCAGTGCTAGAGATGGGGGGCGCCCCAGGGGTAATGAAAAACTGTTTTTT
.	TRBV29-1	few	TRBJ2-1	CSVCQGGIGDEQFF	TGCAGCGTGTGTCAAGGAGGGATAGGCGATGAGCAGTTCTTC
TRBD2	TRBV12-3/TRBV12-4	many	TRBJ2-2	CASSFGLAGTGELFF	TGTGCCAGCAGTTTTGGACTAGCCGGCACCGGGGAGCTGTTTTTT
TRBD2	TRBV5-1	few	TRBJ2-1	CASRPAISGSHNEQFF	TGCGCCAGCAGACCCGCTATTAGCGGGAGCCACAATGAGCAGTTCTTC
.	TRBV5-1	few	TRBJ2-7	CASSLSTYEQYF	TGCGCCAGCAGCCTCTCAACCTACGAGCAGTACTTC
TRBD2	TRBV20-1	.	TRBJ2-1	CSARASGGYNEQFF	TGCAGTGCTAGAGCAAGCGGGGGCTACAATGAGCAGTTCTTC
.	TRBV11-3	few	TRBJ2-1	CASSLDPSLTFEQFF	TGTGCCAGCAGCTTAGATCCTAGCCTTACTTTTGAGCAGTTCTTC
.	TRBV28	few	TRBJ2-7	CASSYSGPSYEQYF	TGTGCCAGCAGTTATAGCGGACCATCCTACGAGCAGTACTTC
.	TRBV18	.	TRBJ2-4	CASSGQPKNIQYF	TGTGCCAGCTCAGGACAGCCCAAAAACATTCAGTACTTC
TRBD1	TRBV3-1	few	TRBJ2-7	CASSQVTGAYEQYF	TGTGCCAGCAGCCAAGTCACAGGGGCCTACGAGCAGTACTTC
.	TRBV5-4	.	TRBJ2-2	CASSSIEITGELFF	TGTGCCAGCAGCTCGATAGAAATCACCGGGGAGCTGTTTTTT
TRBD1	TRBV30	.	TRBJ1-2	CAFTGTANYGYTF	TGTGCCTTTACCGGGACAGCGAACTATGGCTACACCTTC
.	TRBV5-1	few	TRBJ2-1	CASSLAGFRYNEQFF	TGCGCCAGCAGCTTGGCAGGGTTCAGGTACAATGAGCAGTTCTTC
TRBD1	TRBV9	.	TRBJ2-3	CASSAPRGGPDTQYF	TGTGCCAGCAGCGCCCCCCGAGGGGGCCCAGATACGCAGTATTTT
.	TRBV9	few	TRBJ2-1	CASSPGWASDEQFF	TGTGCCAGCAGCCCCGGGTGGGCGTCCGATGAGCAGTTCTTC
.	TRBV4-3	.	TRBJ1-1	CASSQDNGGFEAFF	TGCGCCAGCAGCCAAGATAATGGGGGCTTTGAAGCTTTCTTT
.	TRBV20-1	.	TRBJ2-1	CSAPRGNEQFF	TGCAGTGCTCCAAGAGGGAATGAGCAGTTCTTC
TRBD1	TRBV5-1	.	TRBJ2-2	CASSLLTGSRAGELFF	TGCGCCAGCAGCCTATTGACAGGGTCCCGTGCCGGGGAGCTGTTTTTT
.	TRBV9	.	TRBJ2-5	CASSEGVEETQYF	TGTGCCAGCAGCGAGGGGGTAGAAGAGACCCAGTACTTC
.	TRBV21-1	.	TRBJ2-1	CASSKDNRAGYNEQFF	TGTGCCAGCAGCAAAGATAACCGAGCGGGCTACAATGAGCAGTTCTTC
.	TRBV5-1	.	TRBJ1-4	CASSLRAPQKLFF	TGCGCCAGCAGTCTCAGGGCTCCTCAAAAACTGTTTTTT
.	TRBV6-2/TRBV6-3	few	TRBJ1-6	CATSGQGNSPLHF	TGTGCCACGTCCGGACAAGGGAATTCACCCCTCCACTTT
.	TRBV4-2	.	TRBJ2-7	CASSQVGNRAEQYF	TGTGCCAGCAGCCAAGTTGGCAACCGGGCCGAGCAGTACTTC
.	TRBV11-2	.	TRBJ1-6	CASSPRAPESSYNSPLHF	TGTGCCAGCAGCCCCCGAGCCCCGGAGAGCTCCTATAATTCACCCCTCCACTTT
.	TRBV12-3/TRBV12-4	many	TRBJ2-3	CASTPGSSTDTQYF	TGTGCCAGCACCCCTGGATCGAGCACAGATACGCAGTATTTT
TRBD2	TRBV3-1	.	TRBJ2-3	CASSPLGGSGSTDTQYF	TGTGCCAGCAGCCCCCTCGGAGGTAGCGGGAGCACAGATACGCAGTATTTT
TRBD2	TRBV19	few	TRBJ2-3	CASSIEGLAGTDTQYF	TGTGCCAGTAGTATAGAGGGACTAGCGGGCACAGATACGCAGTATTTT
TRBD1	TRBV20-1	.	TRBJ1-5	CSARKTGSYQPQHF	TGCAGTGCTAGAAAGACAGGGTCGTATCAGCCCCAGCATTTT